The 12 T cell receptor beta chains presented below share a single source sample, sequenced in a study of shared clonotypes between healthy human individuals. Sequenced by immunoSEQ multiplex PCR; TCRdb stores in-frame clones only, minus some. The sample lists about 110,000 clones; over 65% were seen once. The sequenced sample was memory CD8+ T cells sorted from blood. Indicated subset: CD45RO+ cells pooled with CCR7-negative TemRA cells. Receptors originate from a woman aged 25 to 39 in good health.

The CDR3 reads CASSALWVLAENTGELFF. The CDR3, as DNA: TGTGCCAGTAGTGCTCTTTGGGTACTAGCGGAAAACACCGGGGAGCTGTTTTTT. The rearrangement links TRBV19 to TRBJ2-2; 8 positions agree with TRBD2. This CDR3 spans 18 amino acids. Germline V CDR1 and CDR2: LNHDA, SQIVND (reference sequence). With V trimmed by 5 bases and J by 2 bases, 13 bases remained unmatched.

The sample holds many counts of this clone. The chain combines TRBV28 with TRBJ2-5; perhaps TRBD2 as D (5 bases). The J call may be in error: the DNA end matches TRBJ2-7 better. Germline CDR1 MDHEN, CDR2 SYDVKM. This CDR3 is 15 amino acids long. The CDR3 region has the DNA TGTGCCAGCAGTTTATCCCTAGCTAGTACCTACGAGCAGTACTTC. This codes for CASSLSLASTYEQYF.

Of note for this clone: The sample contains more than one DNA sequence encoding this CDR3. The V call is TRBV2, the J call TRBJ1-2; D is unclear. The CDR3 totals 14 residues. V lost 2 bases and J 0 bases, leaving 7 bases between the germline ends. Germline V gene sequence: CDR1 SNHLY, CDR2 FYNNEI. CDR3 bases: TGTGCCAGCAGTGAAAGAGGACCTAACTATGGCTACACCTTC. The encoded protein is CASSERGPNYGYTF.

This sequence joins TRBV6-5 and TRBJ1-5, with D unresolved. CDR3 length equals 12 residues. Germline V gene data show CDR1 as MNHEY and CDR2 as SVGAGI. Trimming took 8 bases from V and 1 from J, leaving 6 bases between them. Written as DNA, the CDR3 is TGTGCCAGCGGGCGGAGCAATCAGCCCCAGCATTTT. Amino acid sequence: CASGRSNQPQHF.

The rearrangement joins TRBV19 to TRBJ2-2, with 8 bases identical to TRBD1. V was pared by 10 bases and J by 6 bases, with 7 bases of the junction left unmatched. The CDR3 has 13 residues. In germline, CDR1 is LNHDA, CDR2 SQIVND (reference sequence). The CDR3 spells CATATGEAGELFF. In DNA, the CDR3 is TGTGCCACCGCGACAGGGGAGGCCGGGGAGCTGTTTTTT.

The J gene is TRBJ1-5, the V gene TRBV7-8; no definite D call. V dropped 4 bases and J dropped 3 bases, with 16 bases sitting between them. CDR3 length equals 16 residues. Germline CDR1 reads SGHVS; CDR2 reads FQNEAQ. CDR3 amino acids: CASSYGREYINQPQHF. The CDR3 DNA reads TGTGCCAGCAGCTACGGACGGGAATACATCAATCAGCCCCAGCATTTT.

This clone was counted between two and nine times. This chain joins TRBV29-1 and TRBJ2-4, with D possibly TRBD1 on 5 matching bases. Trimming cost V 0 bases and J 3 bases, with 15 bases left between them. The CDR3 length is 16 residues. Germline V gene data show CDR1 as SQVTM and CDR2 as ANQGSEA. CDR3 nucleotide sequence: TGCAGCGTTGAAGATCAGGCAGGGTCGGGCAAAAACATTCAGTACTTC. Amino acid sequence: CSVEDQAGSGKNIQYF. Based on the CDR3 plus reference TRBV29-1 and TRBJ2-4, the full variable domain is SAVISQKPSRDICQRGTSLTIQCQVDSQVTMMFWYRQQPGQSLTLIATANQGSEATYESGFVIDKFPISRPNLTFSTLTVSNMSPEDSSIYLCSVEDQAGSGKNIQYFGAGTRLSVL.

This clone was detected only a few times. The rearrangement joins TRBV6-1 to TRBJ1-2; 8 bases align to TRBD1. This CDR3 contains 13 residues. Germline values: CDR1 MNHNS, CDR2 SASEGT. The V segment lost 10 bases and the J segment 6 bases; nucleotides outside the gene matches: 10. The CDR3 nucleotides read TGTGCCACCGGACAGGGCGATAGTGATGGCTACACCTTC. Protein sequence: CATGQGDSDGYTF.

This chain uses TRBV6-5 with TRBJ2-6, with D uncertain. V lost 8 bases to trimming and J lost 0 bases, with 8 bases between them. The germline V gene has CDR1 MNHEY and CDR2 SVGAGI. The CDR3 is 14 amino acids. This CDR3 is CASSALSGANVLTF. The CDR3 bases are TGTGCCAGCTCGGCCCTCTCTGGGGCCAACGTCCTGACTTTC.

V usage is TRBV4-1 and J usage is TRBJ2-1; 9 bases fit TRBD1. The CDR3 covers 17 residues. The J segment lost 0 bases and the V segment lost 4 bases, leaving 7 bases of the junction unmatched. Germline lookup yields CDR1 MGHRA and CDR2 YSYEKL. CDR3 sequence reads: CASSPPGQGSSYNEQFF. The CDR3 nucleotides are TGCGCCAGCAGCCCTCCGGGACAGGGTAGCTCCTACAATGAGCAGTTCTTC.

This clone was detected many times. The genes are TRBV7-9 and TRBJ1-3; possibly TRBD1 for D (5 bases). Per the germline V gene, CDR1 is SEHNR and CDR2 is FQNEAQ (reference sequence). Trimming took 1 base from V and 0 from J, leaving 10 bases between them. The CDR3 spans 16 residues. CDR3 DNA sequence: TGTGCCAGCAGCTTAGGATGGGGGGACTCTGGAAACACCATATATTTT. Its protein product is CASSLGWGDSGNTIYF. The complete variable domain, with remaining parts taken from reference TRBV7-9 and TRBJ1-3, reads DTGVSQNPRHKITKRGQNVTFRCDPISEHNRLYWYRQTLGQGPEFLTYFQNEAQLEKSRLLSDRFSAERPKGSFSTLEIQRTEQGDSAMYLCASSLGWGDSGNTIYFGEGSWLTVV.

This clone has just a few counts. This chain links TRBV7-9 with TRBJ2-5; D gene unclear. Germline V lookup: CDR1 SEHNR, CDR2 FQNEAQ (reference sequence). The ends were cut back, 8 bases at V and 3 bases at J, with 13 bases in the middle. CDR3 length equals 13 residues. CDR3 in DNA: TGTGCCAGCGGGGTGATATTAGAAGAGACCCAGTACTTC. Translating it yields CASGVILEETQYF.